The next 20 T cell receptor beta chains were all read from a single sample in a study of blood T cell repertoires in COVID-19. Data came from immunoSEQ multiplex PCR; TCRdb stores just in-frame clones and leaves some out. The sample contains about 15,000 clones, approximately 80% of which appear only once. Sequencing was done on a sample of peripheral blood. The receptor source for this set is a human donor in a cohort sampled during active COVID-19.

The chain is built from TRBV27 and TRBJ1-2; the D gene is possibly TRBD1 (6 bases). V gave up 2 bases and J gave up 2 bases, with 12 bases separating them. CDR3 size: 15 residues. Germline V gene data show CDR1 as MNHEY and CDR2 as SMNVEV (reference sequence). The CDR3 protein is CASSLRGAPNYGYTF. CDR3 in DNA: TGTGCCAGCAGTTTACGGGGGGCCCCCAACTATGGCTACACCTTC.

The gene calls are TRBV21-1 and TRBJ2-7; TRBD2 reflects the table's D call only, with no check against the DNA. TRBV21-1 represents a pseudogene. This CDR3 is 14 amino acids long. The CDR3: CASPKGGMDYEQYF. CDR3 bases: TGTGCCAGCCCCAAGGGAGGTATGGACTACGAGCAGTACTTC.

The CDR3 here is CASSPPSRVVEAFF. CDR3 bases: TGTGCCAGCAGCCCCCCCAGCAGGGTTGTTGAAGCTTTCTTT. V gene TRBV2 combines with J gene TRBJ1-1, with a tentative D call TRBD1 (5 bases). Between the trimmed V and J ends, which lost 6 bases and 7 bases, there was a span of 18 bases. Germline CDR1 SNHLY, CDR2 FYNNEI. CDR3 length: 14 amino acids.

CDR3 protein: CASRPTGTNEQFF. As DNA, the CDR3 is TGTGCCAGCCGTCCTACGGGTACCAATGAGCAGTTCTTC. V and J are TRBV6-6 and TRBJ2-1; D gene unclear. The CDR3 is made up of 13 amino acids. The ends were cut back, 8 bases at V and 6 bases at J, with 14 bases in the middle. Germline lookup yields CDR1 MNHNY and CDR2 SVGAGI (reference sequence).

The V call is TRBV29-1, the J call TRBJ2-7, with a tentative D call TRBD2 (6 bases). CDR3 length: 14 residues. Germline values: CDR1 SQVTM, CDR2 ANQGSEA. Trimming removed 7 bases at V and 6 bases at J, with 22 bases between. The CDR3 spells CSAGFGGYVSEQYF. The CDR3 DNA sequence: TGCAGCGCCGGTTTCGGAGGGTATGTATCCGAGCAGTACTTC.

The CDR3: CSVTLSFYNEQFF. The CDR3 region has the DNA TGCAGCGTGACTCTCTCTTTCTACAATGAGCAGTTCTTC. The chain links TRBV29-1 to TRBJ2-1; D uncertain. V lost 6 bases and J lost 3, with 12 bases in between. CDR3 length: 13 amino acids. Per germline, CDR1 SQVTM and CDR2 ANQGSEA.

This chain links TRBV11-2 with TRBJ1-1; no firm D call. Germline CDR1 SGHAT, CDR2 FQNNGV. This CDR3 comprises 16 residues. V lost 1 base, J lost 1 base, and 13 bases lay in between. CDR3 in DNA: TGTGCCAGCAGCTTAGCTCCTTTACGGGGGAACACTGAAGCTTTCTTT. It yields the protein CASSLAPLRGNTEAFF.

This sequence joins TRBV2 and TRBJ2-3, with a tentative D call TRBD2 (7 bases). The V gene's germline CDR1 is SNHLY and CDR2 FYNNEI. V lost 7 bases and J 4 bases, leaving 15 bases between the germline ends. The CDR3 totals 14 residues. The CDR3, as DNA: TGTGCCAGCACCGGGGGGCGGGAAGCAGATACGCAGTATTTT. Translation gives CASTGGREADTQYF.

The V call is TRBV6-1, the J call TRBJ1-3; D is ambiguous. From germline, CDR1 is MNHNS and CDR2 SASEGT. V shed 1 base and J shed 0 bases, with 10 bases lying between them. The CDR3 has 16 amino acids. CDR3 in DNA: TGTGCCAGCAGTGAAGGACTGGTTGGCTCTGGAAACACCATATATTTT. Its protein is CASSEGLVGSGNTIYF.

J is TRBJ2-1 and V is TRBV4-3; the D gene is possibly TRBD1 (7 bases). V shed 4 bases and J shed 3 bases, with 19 bases lying between them. Germline V gene sequence: CDR1 LGHNA, CDR2 YSLEER. This CDR3 region has 17 residues. The CDR3 region is CASSRGLQGTVYNEQFF. The CDR3 DNA reads as TGCGCCAGCAGCCGCGGACTACAGGGGACGGTCTACAATGAGCAGTTCTTC.

The rearrangement links TRBV11-2 to TRBJ2-2; TRBD2 matches 7 bases. CDR3 size: 14 residues. Per the germline V gene, CDR1 is SGHAT and CDR2 is FQNNGV. Trimming removed 0 bases from V and 7 bases from J; junction bases left unmatched: 2. The CDR3 loop is CASSLDREGGELFF. CDR3 bases: TGTGCCAGCAGCTTAGACAGGGAGGGCGGGGAGCTGTTTTTT.

This clone came up once. CDR3 DNA: TGTGCCAGCCAAAAAAGCGGCTCCAGCACAGATACGCAGTATTTT. It specifies CASQKSGSSTDTQYF. V and J are TRBV2 and TRBJ2-3, with a possible D match to TRBD2 (5 bases). There are 15 residues in the CDR3. Trimming removed 8 bases at V and 0 bases at J, with 15 bases between. Germline V gene lookup returns CDR1 SNHLY and CDR2 FYNNEI. The whole variable domain, remainder taken from reference TRBV2 and TRBJ2-3, is EPEVTQTPSHQVTQMGQEVILRCVPISNHLYFYWYRQILGQKVEFLVSFYNNEISEKSEIFDDQFSVERPDGSNFTLKIRSTKLEDSAMYFCASQKSGSSTDTQYFGPGTRLTVL.

The chain carries TRBV7-8 and TRBJ1-4, with D uncertain. CDR1 SGHVS and CDR2 FQNEAQ come from the germline V gene. V lost 4 bases to trimming and J lost 7 bases, with 22 bases between them. The CDR3 is 17 amino acids. CDR3 sequence: CASSYRSQRGGLEKLFF. DNA of the CDR3: TGTGCCAGCAGCTACCGCTCCCAGAGAGGCGGGCTTGAAAAACTGTTTTTT.

The chain is built from TRBV29-1 and TRBJ2-7; a possible D gene is TRBD1 (6 bases). CDR3 length equals 13 residues. The V gene's germline CDR1 is SQVTM and CDR2 ANQGSEA. Deletions cut 7 bases from V and 5 bases from J, with 18 bases between. CDR3 sequence: CSAQTGNSDEQYF. CDR3 coding DNA: TGCAGCGCCCAGACAGGTAATAGCGACGAGCAGTACTTC.

The J gene is TRBJ1-2, the V gene TRBV18, with D perhaps matching TRBD1 (5 bases). Germline V gene sequence: CDR1 KGHSH, CDR2 LQKENI. The CDR3 has 13 amino acids. Between the trimmed V and J ends, which lost 1 base and 5 bases, there was a span of 8 bases. In nucleotides, the CDR3 is TGTGCCAGCTCACCACGACCAGGGTATGGCTACACCTTC. Protein product: CASSPRPGYGYTF.

Written as DNA, the CDR3 is TGCGCCAGCAGCCAAGGGACAGGGAACGATCAGCCCCAGCATTTT. It encodes CASSQGTGNDQPQHF. The chain links TRBV4-1 to TRBJ1-5, with TRBD1 matching over 8 bases. The germline gives CDR1 MGHRA, CDR2 YSYEKL. The CDR3 contains 15 residues. Germline trimming cut 1 base from V and 5 bases from J; bases unmatched to any gene: 4.

This sequence joins TRBV10-3 and TRBJ1-3; TRBD1 aligns across 7 bases. Germline CDR1 reads ENHRY; CDR2 reads SYGVKD. V lost 10 bases to trimming and J lost 1 base; unmatched junction nucleotides: 10. The CDR3 runs to 15 residues. CDR3 region: CATAQGSTSGNTIYF. As DNA, the CDR3 is TGTGCCACCGCACAGGGGAGTACTTCTGGAAACACCATATATTTT.

The rearrangement uses TRBV7-9 and TRBJ2-6; TRBD1 matches 8 bases. V shed 2 bases and J 3 bases; nucleotides not matched to a gene: 6. The CDR3 has 17 amino acids. Per the germline V gene, CDR1 is SEHNR and CDR2 is FQNEAQ (reference sequence). Written as DNA, the CDR3 is TGTGCCAGCAGCTTACAGGGGGCGGTCTTTGGGGCCAACGTCCTGACTTTC. Translating gives CASSLQGAVFGANVLTF.

This clone was found a few times. The CDR3 DNA is TGTGCCAGCAGCCTCCAAACAGCCTACGAGCAGTACTTC. It yields the protein CASSLQTAYEQYF. The chain joins TRBV11-2 to TRBJ2-7, with unresolved D. With 5 bases removed from V and 2 bases from J, the gap between germline ends came to 10 bases. This CDR3 region has 13 residues. The germline gives CDR1 SGHAT, CDR2 FQNNGV.

This clone was seen more than once but under ten times. V and J are TRBV18 and TRBJ2-1, with TRBD2 as a possible D gene (5 bases). Germline V gives CDR1 KGHSH, CDR2 LQKENI. The V end was cut by 3 bases, the J end by 5 bases, with 11 bases between. The length of the CDR3 is 14 residues. The CDR3 reads CASSPQDGNNEQFF. The CDR3 nucleotides are TGTGCCAGCTCACCTCAGGACGGGAACAATGAGCAGTTCTTC.